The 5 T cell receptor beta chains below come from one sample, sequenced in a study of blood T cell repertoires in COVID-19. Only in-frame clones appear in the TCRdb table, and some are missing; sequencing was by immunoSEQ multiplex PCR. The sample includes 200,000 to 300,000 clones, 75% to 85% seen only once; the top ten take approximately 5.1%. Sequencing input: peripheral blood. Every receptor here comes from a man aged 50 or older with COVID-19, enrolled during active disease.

The chain's CDR3 is CASSRTGSGSNQPQHF. The CDR3, as DNA: TGTGCCAGCAGCCGAACAGGTTCGGGTAGCAATCAGCCCCAGCATTTT. V usage is TRBV5-8 and J usage is TRBJ1-5; possibly TRBD1 for D (5 bases). Trimming pared 4 bases from V and 0 bases from J, leaving 14 bases between. The germline gives CDR1 SGHTS, CDR2 YDEGEE. The CDR3 spans 16 residues.

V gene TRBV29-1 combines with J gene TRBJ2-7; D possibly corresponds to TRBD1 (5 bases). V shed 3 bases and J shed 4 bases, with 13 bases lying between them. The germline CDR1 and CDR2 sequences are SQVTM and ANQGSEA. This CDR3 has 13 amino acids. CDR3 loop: CSVETENSYEQYF. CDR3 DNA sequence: TGCAGCGTTGAGACAGAGAACTCATACGAGCAGTACTTC.

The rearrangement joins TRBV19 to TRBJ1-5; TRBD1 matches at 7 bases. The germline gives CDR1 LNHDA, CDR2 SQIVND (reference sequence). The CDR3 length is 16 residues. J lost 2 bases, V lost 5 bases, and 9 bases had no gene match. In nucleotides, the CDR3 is TGTGCCAGTAGTGCTCCGACAGGGTCGGGCAATCAGCCCCAGCATTTT. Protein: CASSAPTGSGNQPQHF. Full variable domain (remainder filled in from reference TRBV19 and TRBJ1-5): DGGITQSPKYLFRKEGQNVTLSCEQNLNHDAMYWYRQDPGQGLRLIYYSQIVNDFQKGDIAEGYSVSREKKESFPLTVTSAQKNPTAFYLCASSAPTGSGNQPQHFGDGTRLSIL.

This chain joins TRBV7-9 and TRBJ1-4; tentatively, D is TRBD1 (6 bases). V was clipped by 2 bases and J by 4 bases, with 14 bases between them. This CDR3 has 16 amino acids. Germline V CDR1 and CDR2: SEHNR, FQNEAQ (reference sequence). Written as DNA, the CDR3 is TGTGCCAGCAGCTTACACCAGGGGAGTAATAATGAAAAACTGTTTTTT. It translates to CASSLHQGSNNEKLFF.

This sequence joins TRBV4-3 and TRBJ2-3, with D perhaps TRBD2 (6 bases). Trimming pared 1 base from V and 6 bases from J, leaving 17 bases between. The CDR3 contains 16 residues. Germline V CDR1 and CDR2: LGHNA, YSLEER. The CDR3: CASSQALGGLRDTQYF. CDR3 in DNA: TGCGCCAGCAGCCAAGCCTTGGGAGGTCTGAGGGATACGCAGTATTTT.